This T cell receptor (beta chain) emerged from a study of T-cell reconstitution after alpha-beta-depleted transplantation in children. TCRbeta library preparation incorporated unique molecular identifiers. TCRdb analysed the PCR reads with MiXCR anew, one entry per CDR3 protein. This sample carries approximately 1,000,000 distinct CDR3 sequences, roughly 31% of them seen once, and the ten largest clones take roughly 27%. This clonotype appeared a few times. J gave up 0 bases and V 7 bases, and 6 bases lay outside the gene matches. Germline values: CDR1 SQVTM, CDR2 ANQGSEA. This CDR3 has 13 amino acids.

This receptor was identified in a boy younger than two who had a stem cell transplant for SCID, so the T cells may come from the graft donor. The sample here was PBMCs, mostly from graft donor cells, taken 360 days after TCRalphabeta/CD19-depleted stem cell transplant. This sequence joins TRBV29-1 and TRBJ2-7; 7 nucleotides match TRBD1. The CDR3 is CSAVPGGSYEQYF. The CDR3 nucleotides read TGCAGCGCCGTTCCAGGGGGCTCCTACGAGCAGTACTTC.